In this sample, the clone carrying this T cell receptor beta chain turned up once. This CDR3 is 14 amino acids long. The ends lost 3 bases at V and 0 bases at J; junction bases unmatched: 3. Germline loops: CDR1 SGHNT, CDR2 YYREEE (reference sequence). How the authors handled the data: Researchers report that nucleated cell counts were estimated from reference gene primer amplification. This table comes from immunoSEQ multiplex PCR, and its TCRdb copy is limited to in-frame clones, with some not included. The V and J calls and the clone size are those of that table, but D and trimming were determined from the DNA. In the table there are about 240,000 clones, about 83% of which are singletons. These data belong to a study of blood T cell repertoires in COVID-19.

The receptor was isolated from a man older than 75 with acute or convalescent COVID-19. The sequenced sample was peripheral blood. The rearrangement joins TRBV5-4 to TRBJ2-7, with 7 nucleotides matching TRBD1. The CDR3 is CASSYGQASYEQYF. Here the CDR3 DNA reads TGTGCCAGCAGCTACGGACAGGCCTCCTACGAGCAGTACTTC.